The 32 T cell receptor beta chains below were found in one sample sequenced in a study of T cell responses to AZD1222 COVID-19 vaccine. The repertoire was sequenced with immunoSEQ multiplex PCR; TCRdb's copy has only in-frame clones and lacks some. The sample comprises 140,000 to 150,000 clones, approximately 90% of which are singletons, and around 3.6% rests with the top ten. The material was peripheral blood, obtained on day 0 of AZD1222 vaccination. The receptors come from an adult in good health.

The chain recombines TRBV28 with TRBJ1-2; the D gene is possibly TRBD1 (6 bases). Germline V lookup: CDR1 MDHEN, CDR2 SYDVKM. V lost 1 base to trimming and J lost 7 bases, with 7 bases between them. CDR3 size: 12 residues. CDR3 amino acids: CASSLLQGGYTF. The CDR3 nucleotides are TGTGCCAGCAGTTTATTACAGGGTGGCTACACCTTC.

The CDR3 is CASSVGEVHEQYF. DNA for the CDR3: TGTGCCAGCAGCGTAGGAGAAGTCCACGAGCAGTACTTC. V gene TRBV9 combines with J gene TRBJ2-7; D unresolved. Looked up from germline, CDR1 is SGDLS and CDR2 is YYNGEE. This CDR3 spans 13 amino acids. V was clipped by 0 bases and J by 5 bases, with 9 bases between them.

The chain links TRBV27 to TRBJ1-4; D remains ambiguous. The CDR3 sequence is 14 residues long. CDR1 is MNHEY and CDR2 is SMNVEV in the germline V gene (reference sequence). V was cut by 3 bases and J by 8 bases, with 13 bases left in between. The chain's CDR3 is CASSLSHQFEKLFF. Written as DNA, the CDR3 is TGTGCCAGCAGTTTGTCCCACCAGTTCGAAAAACTGTTTTTT.

This chain connects TRBV11-2 to TRBJ2-3, with D perhaps given as TRBD1 or TRBD2 (5 bases each). CDR3 length: 17 residues. V lost 4 bases and J lost 5, with 22 bases in between. Germline values: CDR1 SGHAT, CDR2 FQNNGV. CDR3 residues: CASSSGTHGGVGDTQYF. DNA for the CDR3: TGTGCCAGCAGCTCCGGGACCCACGGTGGTGTGGGAGATACGCAGTATTTT.

This chain joins TRBV19 and TRBJ1-6, with 8 bases that match TRBD1. There are 14 residues in the CDR3. Per the germline V gene, CDR1 is LNHDA and CDR2 is SQIVND (reference sequence). V was pared by 4 bases and J by 13 bases, with 9 bases of the junction left unmatched. The CDR3 region is CASSSRQGTEPLHF. The CDR3 bases are TGTGCCAGTAGTAGTCGACAGGGGACAGAGCCCCTCCACTTT.

This rearrangement joins TRBV9 to TRBJ2-1; D is undetermined. The CDR3 has 13 amino acids. The V end lost 0 bases, the J end lost 4 bases, and 5 bases lay between the germline ends. In germline, CDR1 is SGDLS, CDR2 YYNGEE. DNA of the CDR3: TGTGCCAGCAGCGTAGCGCTTTACAATGAGCAGTTCTTC. It encodes CASSVALYNEQFF.

The rearrangement joins TRBV25-1 to TRBJ1-1, with a tentative D call TRBD1 (6 bases). The V gene's germline CDR1 is MGHDK and CDR2 SYGVNS. The CDR3 contains 15 residues. The V gene lost 6 bases and the J gene lost 0 bases, with 14 bases spanning the gap. As DNA, the CDR3 is TGTGCCAGCAGGGTACAGGGCTTGATGAACACTGAAGCTTTCTTT. This sequence encodes CASRVQGLMNTEAFF.

V usage is TRBV7-6 and J usage is TRBJ1-4, with 9 bases that match TRBD1. Germline V lookup: CDR1 SGHVS, CDR2 FNYEAQ. This CDR3 contains 16 residues. V lost 5 bases to trimming and J lost 8 bases; unmatched junction nucleotides: 12. CDR3 sequence: CASSPQPGQGQEKLFF. The CDR3 DNA follows: TGTGCCAGCAGCCCCCAGCCGGGACAGGGACAAGAAAAACTGTTTTTT.

This sequence joins TRBV11-2 and TRBJ2-7; 7 bases align to TRBD1. Germline V gene data show CDR1 as SGHAT and CDR2 as FQNNGV. V was clipped by 6 bases and J by 0 bases; unmatched bases: 2. The CDR3 length is 13 residues. CDR3 in DNA: TGTGCCAGCAGAGGGGACAGCTCCTACGAGCAGTACTTC. Protein: CASRGDSSYEQYF.

V gene TRBV29-1 combines with J gene TRBJ1-5; the D is unclear. From germline, CDR1 is SQVTM and CDR2 ANQGSEA. V lost 5 bases to trimming and J lost 4 bases, with 9 bases between them. This CDR3 spans 12 amino acids. This CDR3 is CSVRGGNQPQHF. In DNA, the CDR3 is TGCAGCGTTCGGGGTGGAAATCAGCCCCAGCATTTT. The full variable domain, rest sourced from reference TRBV29-1 and TRBJ1-5, is SAVISQKPSRDICQRGTSLTIQCQVDSQVTMMFWYRQQPGQSLTLIATANQGSEATYESGFVIDKFPISRPNLTFSTLTVSNMSPEDSSIYLCSVRGGNQPQHFGDGTRLSIL.

This clone is a singleton in its sample. The chain combines TRBV19 with TRBJ1-5, with D maybe TRBD1 (5 bases). In germline, CDR1 is LNHDA, CDR2 SQIVND (reference sequence). The V end lost 3 bases, the J end lost 5 bases, and 14 bases lay between the germline ends. This CDR3 is built from 15 residues. This CDR3 is CASSITGRGDQPQHF. CDR3 nucleotide sequence: TGTGCCAGTAGTATCACGGGGAGAGGGGATCAGCCCCAGCATTTT.

The V call is TRBV15, the J call TRBJ2-3, with TRBD1 as a possible D gene (6 bases). This CDR3 spans 16 amino acids. The ends were cut back, 2 bases at V and 1 base at J, with 13 bases in the middle. Germline V CDR1 and CDR2: LNHNV, YYDKDF (reference sequence). CDR3 nucleotides: TGTGCCACCAGCAGACCAACGGGACAACGCACAGATACGCAGTATTTT. Residues: CATSRPTGQRTDTQYF.

The V gene is TRBV10-3, the J gene TRBJ1-2; TRBD1 matches at 7 bases. The CDR3 spans 16 residues. Germline V gene sequence: CDR1 ENHRY, CDR2 SYGVKD. Unmatched junction bases numbered 8, after V lost 1 base and J lost 3 bases. CDR3 sequence (DNA): TGTGCCATCAGTGAGTTGGGGACAGATTCTTACTATGGCTACACCTTC. Protein product: CAISELGTDSYYGYTF.

V usage is TRBV11-1 and J usage is TRBJ2-2, with D tentatively TRBD1 (5 bases). This CDR3 is built from 15 residues. The V gene's germline CDR1 is SGHAT and CDR2 FQDESV (reference sequence). V was clipped by 0 bases and J by 3 bases, with 8 bases between them. CDR3 in amino acids: CASSLADTYTGELFF. The CDR3 nucleotides are TGTGCCAGCAGCTTAGCGGACACATACACCGGGGAGCTGTTTTTT. Using reference TRBV11-1 and TRBJ2-2 for the parts outside the CDR3, the full variable domain is EAEVAQSPRYKITEKSQAVAFWCDPISGHATLYWYRQILGQGPELLVQFQDESVVDDSQLPKDRFSAERLKGVDSTLKIQPAELGDSAMYLCASSLADTYTGELFFGEGSRLTVL.

This clone is a singleton in its sample. The CDR3 spells CASSLMWEPAETQYF. In nucleotides, the CDR3 is TGTGCCAGCAGTTTAATGTGGGAACCCGCCGAGACCCAGTACTTC. The J gene is TRBJ2-5, the V gene TRBV28; D unclear. The CDR3 length is 15 residues. The V end lost 2 bases, the J end lost 5 bases, and 15 bases lay between the germline ends. Per germline, CDR1 MDHEN and CDR2 SYDVKM. Complete variable domain (other parts from reference TRBV28 and TRBJ2-5): DVKVTQSSRYLVKRTGEKVFLECVQDMDHENMFWYRQDPGLGLRLIYFSYDVKMKEKGDIPEGYSVSREKKERFSLILESASTNQTSMYLCASSLMWEPAETQYFGPGTRLLVL.

This clone showed up just once. This chain connects TRBV6-6 to TRBJ2-7; no clear D gene. Trimming left V 6 bases short and J 4 bases short, with 16 bases between. CDR3 size: 14 residues. Germline V gene lookup returns CDR1 MNHNY and CDR2 SVGAGI (reference sequence). The CDR3 protein is CASSNLGRKYEQYF. The CDR3 DNA is TGTGCCAGCAGCAACCTGGGCAGGAAGTACGAGCAGTACTTC.

The chain is built from TRBV9 and TRBJ2-1, with D perhaps assigned TRBD1 or TRBD2 (5 bases each). In germline, CDR1 is SGDLS, CDR2 YYNGEE. Trimming removed 1 base from V and 9 bases from J, with 14 bases in between. This CDR3 contains 14 residues. For the CDR3, the DNA is TGTGCCAGCAGCGTAACTTCCGGGGCCAGTGAGCAGTTCTTC. It specifies CASSVTSGASEQFF.

CDR3 bases: TGTGCCAGCAGCGTATCTTCTAACTATGGCTACACCTTC. Its protein product is CASSVSSNYGYTF. This chain connects TRBV9 to TRBJ1-2; D remains unclear. Trimming shortened V by 1 base and J by 0 bases, and 4 bases separated the two germline ends. Germline V gene lookup returns CDR1 SGDLS and CDR2 YYNGEE. The CDR3 is made up of 13 amino acids. The full variable domain, rest sourced from reference TRBV9 and TRBJ1-2, is DSGVTQTPKHLITATGQRVTLRCSPRSGDLSVYWYQQSLDQGLQFLIQYYNGEERAKGNILERFSAQQFPDLHSELNLSSLELGDSALYFCASSVSSNYGYTFGSGTRLTVV.

The V and J genes are TRBV5-1 and TRBJ2-7; TRBD2 agrees at 7 bases. Germline V lookup: CDR1 SGHRS, CDR2 YFSETQ. V dropped 0 bases and J dropped 2; count of bases not matched to a gene: 5. There are 15 residues in the CDR3. The CDR3 nucleotides read TGCGCCAGCAGCTTGGGCGGGGGAAAGACCTACGAGCAGTACTTC. Translated: CASSLGGGKTYEQYF.

The genes are TRBV5-1 and TRBJ2-1; perhaps D is TRBD1 or TRBD2 (6 bases each). CDR1 is SGHRS and CDR2 is YFSETQ in the germline V gene. Trimming pared 4 bases from V and 0 bases from J, leaving 11 bases between. This CDR3 contains 15 residues. CDR3 amino acids: CASSAGGPSYNEQFF. CDR3 coding DNA: TGCGCCAGCAGCGCTGGGGGGCCCTCCTACAATGAGCAGTTCTTC.

The rearrangement joins TRBV7-2 to TRBJ2-5, with no clear D. Germline values: CDR1 SGHTA, CDR2 FQGNSA. V was clipped by 1 base and J by 0 bases, with 3 bases between them. CDR3 length: 13 residues. CDR3 sequence (DNA): TGTGCCAGCAGCTTAGTGTACCAAGAGACCCAGTACTTC. This encodes CASSLVYQETQYF.

The V call is TRBV30, the J call TRBJ1-6; D perhaps matches TRBD1 (6 bases). This CDR3 is built from 15 residues. In germline, CDR1 is GTSNPN, CDR2 SVGIG (reference sequence). V shed 5 bases and J shed 0 bases, with 11 bases lying between them. CDR3 residues: CAWGQLFSYNSPLHF. CDR3 sequence (DNA): TGTGCCTGGGGACAGCTATTCTCCTATAATTCACCCCTCCACTTT.

The count of this clone is one. The chain recombines TRBV19 with TRBJ2-7; TRBD1 aligns across 7 bases. The CDR3 spans 15 residues. CDR1 is LNHDA, CDR2 SQIVND, per germline (reference sequence). The V gene end was trimmed by 7 bases and the J gene end by 2 bases; junction bases not matched to a gene: 11. As DNA, the CDR3 is TGTGCCAGTACCCCGGGACAGCAATCAACCTACGAGCAGTACTTC. Amino acids: CASTPGQQSTYEQYF.

The chain employs TRBV11-1 and TRBJ2-7, with TRBD1 matching over 9 bases. V lost 5 bases and J lost 7; bases outside the gene matches: 12. Germline V lookup: CDR1 SGHAT, CDR2 FQDESV (reference sequence). This CDR3 has 15 amino acids. The CDR3 sequence is CASSISGTGSREQYF. The CDR3 DNA is TGTGCCAGCAGCATATCCGGGACAGGGAGTAGGGAGCAGTACTTC.

The chain links TRBV4-3 to TRBJ2-2; D uncertain. The V gene lost 1 base and the J gene lost 1 base, with 4 bases spanning the gap. Per germline, CDR1 LGHNA and CDR2 YSLEER. There are 14 residues in the CDR3. CDR3 DNA sequence: TGCGCCAGCAGCCAAGGGCGGAACACCGGGGAGCTGTTTTTT. It yields the protein CASSQGRNTGELFF.

V and J are TRBV10-1 and TRBJ2-7; the D gene is possibly TRBD2 (5 bases). V gave up 6 bases and J gave up 2 bases, with 14 bases separating them. Germline assignment: CDR1 WNHNN and CDR2 SYGVQD (reference sequence). The CDR3 consists of 14 residues. CDR3 in amino acids: CASRPDSIPYEQYF. The CDR3 bases are TGCGCCAGCAGACCGGACTCCATACCCTACGAGCAGTACTTC.

The gene calls are TRBV18 and TRBJ2-2, with TRBD2 identical over 11 bases. Trimming took 0 bases from V and 4 from J; bases not matched to a gene: 10. Germline V gene data show CDR1 as KGHSH and CDR2 as LQKENI. The CDR3 runs 19 residues. The CDR3 loop reads CASSPPNLLAGGLTGELFF. The CDR3 DNA follows: TGTGCCAGCTCACCACCGAATCTCCTAGCGGGAGGACTCACCGGGGAGCTGTTTTTT.

The chain employs TRBV7-8 and TRBJ1-3, with no clear D. The CDR3 contains 14 residues. V was cut by 1 base and J by 0 bases, with 4 bases left in between. Germline lookup yields CDR1 SGHVS and CDR2 FQNEAQ. The CDR3 loop is CASSLEGSGNTIYF. In DNA form, the CDR3 reads TGTGCCAGCAGCTTAGAGGGCTCTGGAAACACCATATATTTT. The full variable domain, in which reference TRBV7-8 and TRBJ1-3 provide the parts outside the CDR3, is GAGVSQSPRYKVAKRGQDVALRCDPISGHVSLFWYQQALGQGPEFLTYFQNEAQLDKSGLPSDRFFAERPEGSVSTLKIQRTQQEDSAVYLCASSLEGSGNTIYFGEGSWLTVV.

The gene calls are TRBV6-5 and TRBJ1-5, with 7 bases fitting TRBD1. After removal of 7 bases from V and 6 bases from J, the junction contained 9 bases not matched to a gene. The CDR3 spans 14 residues. Germline assignment: CDR1 MNHEY and CDR2 SVGAGI. The CDR3: CASTAAPGGQPQHF. CDR3 sequence (DNA): TGTGCCAGCACGGCAGCTCCAGGGGGTCAGCCCCAGCATTTT.

The rearrangement uses TRBV7-2 and TRBJ2-3, with TRBD2 as a possible D gene (6 bases). V shed 3 bases and J shed 5 bases, with 18 bases lying between them. Germline CDR1 SGHTA, CDR2 FQGNSA. The CDR3 runs 16 residues. CDR3 loop: CASSLTRRVLGDTQYF. The CDR3 region has the DNA TGTGCCAGCAGCTTGACTAGGCGGGTGTTGGGAGATACGCAGTATTTT. Full variable domain (remainder filled in from reference TRBV7-2 and TRBJ2-3): GAGVSQSPSNKVTEKGKDVELRCDPISGHTALYWYRQSLGQGLEFLIYFQGNSAPDKSGLPSDRFSAERTGGSVSTLTIQRTQQEDSAVYLCASSLTRRVLGDTQYFGPGTRLTVL.

This chain connects TRBV3-1 (or the pseudogene TRBV3-2) to TRBJ1-4; possibly TRBD1 for D (5 bases). The ends were cut back, 0 bases at V and 10 bases at J, with 15 bases in the middle. The CDR3 spans 15 residues. Germline CDR1 LGHDT, CDR2 YNNKEL (reference sequence). CDR3 coding DNA: TGTGCCAGCAGCCAAGAGGGGGGACGGTTTGCAAAACTGTTTTTT. Translating gives CASSQEGGRFAKLFF.

The chain recombines TRBV7-9 with TRBJ2-7; D may be TRBD1 or TRBD2 (5 bases each). Trimming took 5 bases from V and 2 from J, leaving 16 bases between them. The germline V gene has CDR1 SEHNR and CDR2 FQNEAQ (reference sequence). The CDR3 runs to 15 residues. DNA for the CDR3: TGTGCCAGCAGCGGCGTTATGGGGGTGGCCTACGAGCAGTACTTC. The encoded protein is CASSGVMGVAYEQYF.